A selection of T cell receptor beta chains follows, all from one sample in a study of shared clonotypes between healthy human individuals. The method was immunoSEQ multiplex PCR; TCRdb's version includes in-frame clones alone and lacks a portion of them. Of approximately 440,000 clones in the sample, roughly 80% were seen once. Sample: PBMCs. The receptors were sampled from a woman in her thirties or forties in good health. Some clones in this sample may be carry-over from other donors' samples. CDR3s include the opening cysteine and the closing phenylalanine or tryptophan.

v_call,cdr3_aa
TRBV9,CASSVDPPASGTGELFF
TRBV14,CASSLTSGPYEQYF
TRBV5-1,CASSSDNLNQPQHF
TRBV30,CAWSVNNEKLFF
TRBV7-2,CASSLYVDQVGVSEQYF
TRBV27,CASRPMGGLAYGYTF
TRBV15,CATSGSLAASYEQYF
TRBV21-1,CASSKGTYTDTQYF
TRBV4-3,CASSDPLKLEDGYTF
TRBV7-8,CASSLRQPGELFF
TRBV5-4,CASSLTAVDGYTF
TRBV10-3,CAIETEGTDTQYF
TRBV27,CASSLSLAGGPGLFF
TRBV11-3,CANSSRTSGTGRQYF
TRBV30,CAWSRGVGGNQPQHF
TRBV6-6,CATQGTEGYSDQPQHF
TRBV2,CASSLTPPPGGQYF
TRBV27,CASSGAADTQYF
TRBV18,CASSSGQGNEKLFF
TRBV28,CASSPSPDIYYGYTF
TRBV19,CASRPPGGSSYEQYF
TRBV4-3,CASSQDRETYNEQFF
TRBV5-6,CASSLGVEGRQPQHF
TRBV4-1,CASSQLLAGAYEQYF
TRBV28,CASTGARGYTF
TRBV7-6,CASSLEGHINQPQHF
TRBV2,CAILLTSGPYNEQFF
TRBV28,CASSLLPGGVGGYTF
TRBV7-3,CASSEPGLGAGELFF
TRBV6-5,CASSYRDRAYTGELFF
TRBV27,CASSTITGIEAFF
TRBV30,CAWRLAGQTWNEQFF
TRBV15,CATSRVVGNTEAFF
TRBV6-4,CASSERLAGWNEQFF
TRBV5-1,CASSWFDPRTNEQFF
TRBV14,CASSAGLRYEQYF
TRBV5-1,CASSPPSGSNEQFF
TRBV19,CASSGDSNQPQHF
TRBV9,CASSVGPRTDTQYF
TRBV5-4,CASSTTSGSTDTQYF
TRBV28,CASRGLAGVSGANVLTF
TRBV7-8,CASSPIGQGLDEQYF
TRBV5-4,CASSLAGAYNEQFF
TRBV11-2,CASSSGQGLYEQYF
TRBV6-4,CASSPGTGDHYGYTF
TRBV19,CASRGLSNTGELFF
TRBV2,CASRRDRGGTEAFF
TRBV6-5,CASSFRRSGANVLTF
TRBV19,CARLPTRTAVGQETQYF
TRBV9,CASSPGIRAGDNEQFF
TRBV5-1,CASASEAGVRNEQFF
TRBV28,CASREQGDGYTF